This TCR beta chain came from a study of response to subunit inactivated influenza vaccine. Whole-study results and caveats: New T cells are recruited in small numbers by each seasonal influenza vaccination, according to the authors' suggestion.

TCRdb analysed the RT-PCR reads with MiXCR anew, one entry per CDR3 protein. The table has about 650,000 distinct CDR3 sequences, 15% to 19% seen once; the top ten hold 11%. In its sample, this clonotype was seen a few times. Its antigen is unidentified. This sequence was found in a man aged 50 or older who received an inactivated influenza vaccine. Sequenced material: PBMCs from blood, taken 11 to 12 days after vaccination.

The CDR3 DNA follows: TGTGCCAGCAGCCAACTGGGACTAGCGGGAAACACCGGGGAGCTGTTTTTT. It encodes CASSQLGLAGNTGELFF. The chain employs TRBV4-2 and TRBJ2-2, with TRBD2 identical over 13 bases. Losses at the gene ends were 2 bases for V and 2 bases for J; bases not matched to a gene: 2. This CDR3 region has 17 residues. Germline V gives CDR1 LGHNA, CDR2 YNFKEQ.